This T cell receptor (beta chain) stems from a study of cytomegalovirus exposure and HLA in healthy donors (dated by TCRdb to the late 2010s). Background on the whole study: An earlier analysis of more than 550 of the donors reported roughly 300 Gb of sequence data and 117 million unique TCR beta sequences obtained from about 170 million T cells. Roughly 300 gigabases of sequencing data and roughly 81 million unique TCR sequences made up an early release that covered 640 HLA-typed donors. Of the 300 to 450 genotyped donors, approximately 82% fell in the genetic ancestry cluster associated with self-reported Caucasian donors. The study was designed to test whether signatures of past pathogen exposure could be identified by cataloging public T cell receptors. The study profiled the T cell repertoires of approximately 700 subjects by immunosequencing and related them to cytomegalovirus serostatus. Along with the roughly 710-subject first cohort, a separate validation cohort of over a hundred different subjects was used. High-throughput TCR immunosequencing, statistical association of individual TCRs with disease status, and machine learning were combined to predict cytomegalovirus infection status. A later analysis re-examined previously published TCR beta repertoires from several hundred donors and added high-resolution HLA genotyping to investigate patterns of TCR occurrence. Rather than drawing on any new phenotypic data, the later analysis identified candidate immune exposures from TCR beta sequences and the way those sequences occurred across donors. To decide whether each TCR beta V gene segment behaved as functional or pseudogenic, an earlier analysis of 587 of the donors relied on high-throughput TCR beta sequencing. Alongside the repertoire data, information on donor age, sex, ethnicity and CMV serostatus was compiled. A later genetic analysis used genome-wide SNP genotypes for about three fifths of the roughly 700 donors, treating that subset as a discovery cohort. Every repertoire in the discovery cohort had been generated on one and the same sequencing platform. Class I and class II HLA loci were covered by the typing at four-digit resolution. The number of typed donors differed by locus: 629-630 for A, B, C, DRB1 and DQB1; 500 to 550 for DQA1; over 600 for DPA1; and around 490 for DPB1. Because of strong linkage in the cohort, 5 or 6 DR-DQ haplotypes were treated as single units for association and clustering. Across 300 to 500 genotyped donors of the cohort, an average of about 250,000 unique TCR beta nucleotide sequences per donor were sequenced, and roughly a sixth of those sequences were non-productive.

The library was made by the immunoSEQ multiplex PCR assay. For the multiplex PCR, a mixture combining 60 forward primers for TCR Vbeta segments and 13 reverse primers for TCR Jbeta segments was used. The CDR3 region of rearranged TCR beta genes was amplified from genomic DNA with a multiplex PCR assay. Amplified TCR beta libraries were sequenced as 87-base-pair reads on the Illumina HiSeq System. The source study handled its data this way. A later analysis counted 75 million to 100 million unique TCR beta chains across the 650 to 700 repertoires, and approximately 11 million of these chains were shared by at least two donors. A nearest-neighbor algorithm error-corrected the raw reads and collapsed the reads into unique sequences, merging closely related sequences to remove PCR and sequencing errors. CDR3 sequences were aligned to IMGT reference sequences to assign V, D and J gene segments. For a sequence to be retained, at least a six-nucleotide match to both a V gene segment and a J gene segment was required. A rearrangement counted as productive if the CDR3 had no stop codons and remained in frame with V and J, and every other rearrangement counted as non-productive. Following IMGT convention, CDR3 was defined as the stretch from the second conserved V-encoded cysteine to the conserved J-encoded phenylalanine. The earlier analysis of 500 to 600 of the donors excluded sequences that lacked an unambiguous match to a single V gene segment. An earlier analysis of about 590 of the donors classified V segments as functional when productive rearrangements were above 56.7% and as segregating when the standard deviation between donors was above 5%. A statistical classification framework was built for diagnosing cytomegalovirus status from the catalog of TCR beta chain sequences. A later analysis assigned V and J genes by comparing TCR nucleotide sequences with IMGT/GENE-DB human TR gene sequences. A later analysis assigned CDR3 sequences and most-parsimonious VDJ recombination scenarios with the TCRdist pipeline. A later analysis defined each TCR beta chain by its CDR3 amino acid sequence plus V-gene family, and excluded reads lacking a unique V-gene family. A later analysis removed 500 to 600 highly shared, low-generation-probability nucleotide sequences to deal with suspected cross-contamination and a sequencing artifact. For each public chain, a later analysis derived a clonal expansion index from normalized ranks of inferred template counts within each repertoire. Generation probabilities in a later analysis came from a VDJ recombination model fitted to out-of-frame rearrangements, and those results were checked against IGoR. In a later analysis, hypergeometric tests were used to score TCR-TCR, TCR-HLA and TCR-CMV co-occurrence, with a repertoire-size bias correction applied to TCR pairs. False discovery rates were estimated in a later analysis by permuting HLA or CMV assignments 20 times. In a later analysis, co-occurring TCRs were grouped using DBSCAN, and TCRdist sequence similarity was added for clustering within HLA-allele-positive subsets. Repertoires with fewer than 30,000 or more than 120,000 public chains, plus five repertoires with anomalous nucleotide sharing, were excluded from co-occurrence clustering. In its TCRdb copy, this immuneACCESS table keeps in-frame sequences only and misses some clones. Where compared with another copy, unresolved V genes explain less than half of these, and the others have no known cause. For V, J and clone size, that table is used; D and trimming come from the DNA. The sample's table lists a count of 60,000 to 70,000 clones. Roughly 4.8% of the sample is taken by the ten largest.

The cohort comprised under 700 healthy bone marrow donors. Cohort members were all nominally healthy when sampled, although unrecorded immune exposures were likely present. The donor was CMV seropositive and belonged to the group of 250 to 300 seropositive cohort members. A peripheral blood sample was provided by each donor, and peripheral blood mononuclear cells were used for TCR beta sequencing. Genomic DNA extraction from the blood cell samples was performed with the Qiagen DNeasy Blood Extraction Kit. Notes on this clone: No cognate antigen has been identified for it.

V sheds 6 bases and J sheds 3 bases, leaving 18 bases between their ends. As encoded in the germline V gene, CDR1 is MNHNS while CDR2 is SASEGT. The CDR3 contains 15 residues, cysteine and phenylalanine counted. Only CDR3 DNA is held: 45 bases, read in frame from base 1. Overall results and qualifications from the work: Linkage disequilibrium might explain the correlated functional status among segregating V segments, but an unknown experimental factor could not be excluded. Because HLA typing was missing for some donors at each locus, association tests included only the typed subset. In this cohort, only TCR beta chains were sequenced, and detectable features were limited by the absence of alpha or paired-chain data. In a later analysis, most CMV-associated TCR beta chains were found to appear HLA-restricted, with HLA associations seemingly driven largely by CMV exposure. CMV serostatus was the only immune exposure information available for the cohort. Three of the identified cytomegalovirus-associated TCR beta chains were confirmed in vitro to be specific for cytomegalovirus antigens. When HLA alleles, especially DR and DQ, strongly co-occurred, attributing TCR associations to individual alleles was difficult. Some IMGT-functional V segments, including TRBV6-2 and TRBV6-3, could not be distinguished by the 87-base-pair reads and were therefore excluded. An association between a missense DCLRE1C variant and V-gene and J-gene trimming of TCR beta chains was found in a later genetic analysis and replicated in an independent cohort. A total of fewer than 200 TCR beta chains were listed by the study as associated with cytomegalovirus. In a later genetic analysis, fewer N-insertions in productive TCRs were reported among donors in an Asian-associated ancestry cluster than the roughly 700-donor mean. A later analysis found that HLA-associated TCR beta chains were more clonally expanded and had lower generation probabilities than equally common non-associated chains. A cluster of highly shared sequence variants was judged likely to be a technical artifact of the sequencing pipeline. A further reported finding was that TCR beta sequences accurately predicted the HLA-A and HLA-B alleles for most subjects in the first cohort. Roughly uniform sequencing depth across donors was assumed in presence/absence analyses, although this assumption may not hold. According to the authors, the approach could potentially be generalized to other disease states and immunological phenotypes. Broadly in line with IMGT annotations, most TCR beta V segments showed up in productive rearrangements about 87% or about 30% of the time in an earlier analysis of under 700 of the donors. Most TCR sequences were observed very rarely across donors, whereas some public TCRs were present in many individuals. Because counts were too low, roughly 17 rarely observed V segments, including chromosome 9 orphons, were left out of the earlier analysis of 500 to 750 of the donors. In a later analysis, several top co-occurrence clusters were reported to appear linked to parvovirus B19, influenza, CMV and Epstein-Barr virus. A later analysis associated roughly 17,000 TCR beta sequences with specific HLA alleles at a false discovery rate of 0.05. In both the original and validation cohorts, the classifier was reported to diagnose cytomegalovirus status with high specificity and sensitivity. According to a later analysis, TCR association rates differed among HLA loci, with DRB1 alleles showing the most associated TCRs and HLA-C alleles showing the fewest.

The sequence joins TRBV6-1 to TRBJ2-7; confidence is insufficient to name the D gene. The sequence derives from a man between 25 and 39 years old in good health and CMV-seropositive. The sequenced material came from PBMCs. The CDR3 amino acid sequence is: CASSFTWQNYYEQYF. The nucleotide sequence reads TGTGCCAGCAGCTTCACCTGGCAGAACTACTACGAGCAGTACTTC.